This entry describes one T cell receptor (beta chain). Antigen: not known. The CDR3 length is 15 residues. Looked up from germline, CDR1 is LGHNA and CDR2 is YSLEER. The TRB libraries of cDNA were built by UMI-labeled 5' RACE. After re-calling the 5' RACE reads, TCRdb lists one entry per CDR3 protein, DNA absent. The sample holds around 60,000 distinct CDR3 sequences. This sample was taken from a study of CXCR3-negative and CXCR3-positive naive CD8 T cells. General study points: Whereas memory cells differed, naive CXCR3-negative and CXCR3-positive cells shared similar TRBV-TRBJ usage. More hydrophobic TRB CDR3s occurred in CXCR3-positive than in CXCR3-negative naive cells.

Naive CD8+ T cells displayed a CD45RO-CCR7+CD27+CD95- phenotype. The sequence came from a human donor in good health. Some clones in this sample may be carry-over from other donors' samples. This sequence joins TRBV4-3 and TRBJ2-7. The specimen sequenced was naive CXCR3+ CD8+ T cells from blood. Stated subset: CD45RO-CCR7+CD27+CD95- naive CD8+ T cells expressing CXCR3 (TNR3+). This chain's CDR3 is CASSQGLAGSYEQYF.